One sample yielded the 21 T cell receptor beta chains listed below, sequenced in a study of PD-1 blockade in mismatch repair-deficient tumors. Sequenced by immunoSEQ multiplex PCR; TCRdb stores in-frame clones only, minus some. The sample lists some 120,000 clones, about 88% occurring once. The source was peripheral blood, collected 44 weeks after starting pembrolizumab. These receptors all stem from an adult with mismatch repair-deficient cancer.

The chain carries TRBV6-4 and TRBJ2-4; 8 bases are a match to TRBD1. In germline, CDR1 is MRHNA, CDR2 SNTAGT. V lost 0 bases and J lost 0; bases outside the gene matches: 13. The CDR3 totals 20 residues. The CDR3 loop is CASSDSSPLTGDVAKNIQYF. DNA for the CDR3: TGTGCCAGCAGTGACTCGAGCCCCTTGACAGGGGACGTAGCCAAAAACATTCAGTACTTC.

This chain joins TRBV6-4 and TRBJ2-3; 14 positions agree with TRBD2. The CDR3 consists of 16 residues. V was clipped by 6 bases and J by 7 bases; unmatched bases: 9. The germline CDR1 and CDR2 sequences are MRHNA and SNTAGT. In DNA form, the CDR3 reads TGTGCCAGCAGCGATGGGACTAGCGGGGGAGGAAATACGCAGTATTTT. It translates to CASSDGTSGGGNTQYF.

The V and J genes are TRBV4-1 and TRBJ1-5; no clear D gene. The CDR3 is 12 amino acids. V was cut by 3 bases and J by 4 bases, with 4 bases left in between. Germline CDR1 is MGHRA and CDR2 is YSYEKL. The CDR3 DNA reads as TGCGCCAGCAGCCAGGGGAATCAGCCCCAGCATTTT. It translates to CASSQGNQPQHF.

V gene TRBV18 combines with J gene TRBJ2-3, with 8 bases fitting TRBD2. In germline, CDR1 is KGHSH, CDR2 LQKENI. The CDR3 is 14 residues long. V trimming: 3 bases; J trimming: 6 bases; junction bases outside the gene matches: 5. The CDR3 reads CASSPAGGLDTQYF. Written as DNA, the CDR3 is TGTGCCAGCTCACCCGCGGGAGGACTTGATACGCAGTATTTT.

Judged by abundance, this clone is medium-sized. This chain uses TRBV7-6 with TRBJ2-1; 7 nucleotides align to TRBD2. The CDR3 totals 15 residues. V dropped 3 bases and J dropped 6; count of bases not matched to a gene: 8. Germline CDR1 reads SGHVS; CDR2 reads FNYEAQ. The CDR3 DNA reads as TGTGCCAGCAGCTTGGAAGCGGGAACTTTCAATGAGCAGTTCTTC. Its translation: CASSLEAGTFNEQFF.

The chain links TRBV30 to TRBJ2-3; D might be TRBD1 or TRBD2, each matching 6 bases. The CDR3 is 12 amino acids. Trimming stripped 3 bases from V and 8 bases from J, with 12 bases between. CDR1 and CDR2 (germline): GTSNPN, SVGIG (reference sequence). CDR3: CAWSRGPGTQYF. The CDR3 coding sequence is TGTGCCTGGAGCCGGGGGCCGGGTACGCAGTATTTT.

This clone has more than one count but fewer than ten. This chain links TRBV5-6 with TRBJ2-7; 11 bases are shared with TRBD2. This CDR3 spans 18 amino acids. Per the germline V gene, CDR1 is SGHDT and CDR2 is YYEEEE. Trimming at V came to 0 bases and at J to 0 bases, leaving 8 bases not matched to a gene. The CDR3 DNA is TGTGCCAGCAGCTTGGCTAGCGGGAGGCGGCGAAGCTCCTACGAGCAGTACTTC. Its translation is CASSLASGRRRSSYEQYF.

J is TRBJ1-5 and V is TRBV11-3; the D gene is possibly TRBD1 (6 bases). The V end was cut by 7 bases, the J end by 0 bases, with 19 bases between. The CDR3 loop spans 17 amino acids. Germline CDR1 is SGHNT and CDR2 is YENEEA. The CDR3 reads CASTARGGKYSNQPQHF. CDR3 bases: TGTGCCAGCACGGCTAGAGGGGGGAAATATAGCAATCAGCCCCAGCATTTT.

V and J are TRBV6-1 and TRBJ2-7; D assignment may be TRBD1 or TRBD2 (5 bases each). Per the germline V gene, CDR1 is MNHNS and CDR2 is SASEGT. This CDR3 contains 14 residues. V was trimmed by 1 base and J by 2 bases, leaving 9 bases between them. CDR3 amino acids: CASSEVRGPYEQYF. DNA for the CDR3: TGTGCCAGCAGTGAAGTTAGGGGACCCTACGAGCAGTACTTC.

The chain joins TRBV4-1 to TRBJ1-5; 7 nucleotides agree with TRBD1. Germline CDR1 reads MGHRA; CDR2 reads YSYEKL. Germline trimming cut 3 bases from V and 4 bases from J; bases unmatched to any gene: 3. This CDR3 is built from 14 residues. CDR3 in DNA: TGCGCCAGCAGCCAGAGACAGGGAAATCAGCCCCAGCATTTT. Residues: CASSQRQGNQPQHF.

This chain links TRBV27 with TRBJ2-5; no definite D call. V lost 8 bases and J 7 bases, leaving 20 bases between the germline ends. Germline CDR1 and CDR2: MNHEY and SMNVEV (reference sequence). The CDR3 spans 14 residues. The CDR3 nucleotides are TGTGCCAGCTCGTTCTCGGTTGGTCTTGGGACCCAGTACTTC. Translated, it gives CASSFSVGLGTQYF.

The chain recombines TRBV4-1 with TRBJ1-1, with a tentative D call TRBD1 (5 bases). V dropped 2 bases and J dropped 6 bases, with 22 bases sitting between them. The CDR3 contains 17 residues. Germline CDR1 is MGHRA and CDR2 is YSYEKL. This CDR3 reads CASSQRGPLFAESEAFF. The CDR3 nucleotides read TGCGCCAGCAGCCAAAGGGGACCGCTTTTCGCCGAATCTGAAGCTTTCTTT.

The V gene is TRBV5-5, the J gene TRBJ2-3; D unclear. The CDR3 extends over 17 amino acids. V gave up 0 bases and J gave up 0 bases, with 14 bases separating them. From germline, CDR1 is SGHKS and CDR2 YYEKEE (reference sequence). As DNA, the CDR3 is TGTGCCAGCAGCTTGGAGTCATTCTCTCGTAGCACAGATACGCAGTATTTT. This translates into CASSLESFSRSTDTQYF.

The gene calls are TRBV10-3 and TRBJ1-1, with D unclear. Germline V lookup: CDR1 ENHRY, CDR2 SYGVKD. CDR3 length: 15 residues. Trimming took off 9 bases at V and 1 base at J, with 18 bases between the two ends. CDR3 sequence (DNA): TGTGCCATATCCAAGATATGGCAGGCGAACACTGAAGCTTTCTTT. It is translated as CAISKIWQANTEAFF.

V is TRBV30 and J is TRBJ1-1, with a possible D match to TRBD1 (6 bases). V was cut by 3 bases and J by 8 bases, with 10 bases left in between. Germline lookup yields CDR1 GTSNPN and CDR2 SVGIG (reference sequence). CDR3 length: 11 amino acids. In DNA form, the CDR3 reads TGTGCCTGGAGAGGACAGCCCGAAGCTTTCTTT. Translating it yields CAWRGQPEAFF.

This clone appeared a few times. J is TRBJ2-7 and V is TRBV27; TRBD1 aligns across 7 bases. The CDR3 has 14 amino acids. Germline trimming cut 6 bases from V and 2 bases from J; bases unmatched to any gene: 7. Germline CDR1 and CDR2: MNHEY and SMNVEV (reference sequence). This CDR3 is CASSRSGTAYEQYF. CDR3 DNA: TGTGCCAGCAGCCGGTCCGGGACAGCCTACGAGCAGTACTTC.

To note about this clone: One end of the junction does not line up with germline, which may come from a read error. This chain uses TRBV11-2 with TRBJ1-2; D might be TRBD1 (5 bases). The CDR3 has 11 amino acids. The V gene's germline CDR1 is SGHAT and CDR2 FQNNGV. CDR3 loop: CASSRGRLGDF. The CDR3, as DNA: TGTGCCAGCAGCCGGGGACGGTTGGGCGACTTC.

The chain recombines TRBV6-5 with TRBJ2-2; 8 bases are a match to TRBD1. The ends lost 5 bases at V and 5 bases at J; junction bases unmatched: 4. This CDR3 spans 14 amino acids. Germline values: CDR1 MNHEY, CDR2 SVGAGI. As DNA, the CDR3 is TGTGCCAGCAGTCAAACAGGGGGGACCGGGGAGCTGTTTTTT. This codes for CASSQTGGTGELFF.

Only one count was recorded for this clone. This chain joins TRBV5-4 and TRBJ2-2; D is tentatively TRBD1 or TRBD2 (5 bases each). Trimming took off 0 bases at V and 5 bases at J, with 11 bases between the two ends. Germline-derived CDR1 and CDR2 are SGHNT and YYREEE (reference sequence). The CDR3 loop spans 15 amino acids. CDR3 amino acids: CASSLVGTETGELFF. CDR3 nucleotides: TGTGCCAGCAGCTTGGTCGGGACGGAGACCGGGGAGCTGTTTTTT.

The chain carries TRBV6-1 and TRBJ1-5; D unclear. The V end lost 6 bases, the J end lost 11 bases, and 14 bases lay between the germline ends. The CDR3 consists of 12 residues. The germline CDR1 and CDR2 sequences are MNHNS and SASEGT. The CDR3 sequence is CASRSSKKSQHF. CDR3 sequence (DNA): TGTGCCAGCAGGTCCAGTAAAAAGTCCCAGCATTTT.

To note about this clone: Distinct nucleotide sequences in the sample also encode this CDR3. Here the CDR3 reads CASSPNNEKLFF. The CDR3 coding sequence is TGTGCCAGCTCACCGAATAATGAAAAACTGTTTTTT. The genes are TRBV18 and TRBJ1-4; D gene uncertain. V was clipped by 3 bases and J by 4 bases, with 3 bases between them. The CDR3 has 12 residues. Germline CDR1 KGHSH, CDR2 LQKENI.